This TCR beta chain was captured by sequencing in a study of blood T cell repertoires in COVID-19. Only in-frame clones appear in the TCRdb table, and some are missing; sequencing was by immunoSEQ multiplex PCR. The sample has about 260,000 clones, approximately 91% seen once. The CDR3 sequence is 15 residues long. CDR1 and CDR2 from the germline V gene are SGDLS and YYNGEE. V gave up 2 bases and J gave up 0 bases, with 10 bases separating them. The material sequenced was peripheral blood. The V call is TRBV9, the J call TRBJ2-3; D gene unclear. The TCR originated in a woman aged 25 to 39 with COVID-19, enrolled during active disease. The CDR3 loop is CASSVMVASTDTQYF. The CDR3 nucleotides read TGTGCCAGCAGCGTTATGGTGGCTAGCACAGATACGCAGTATTTT.